What follows is one TCR beta chain and its context. This sample was taken from a study of blood T cell repertoires in COVID-19. Germline loops: CDR1 MNHNY, CDR2 SVGAGI (reference sequence). With 5 bases removed from V and 0 bases from J, the gap between germline ends came to 13 bases. The CDR3 spans 15 residues. Original handling: Amplification from reference gene primers served as the basis for estimated nucleated cell counts. The data were produced by immunoSEQ multiplex PCR, yet TCRdb's version contains in-frame clones alone and is incomplete. The V and J calls and clone size are taken from that table; D and trimming were inferred from the DNA. There are 150,000 to 200,000 clones in the sample; 88% occur only once, and 4% to 5.5% lies in the top ten.

The J gene is TRBJ1-1, the V gene TRBV6-6; tentatively, D is TRBD1 (5 bases). The TCR comes from a human donor in a cohort sampled during active COVID-19. Input material: peripheral blood. CDR3 in amino acids: CASSTGQVMNTEAFF. CDR3 in DNA: TGTGCCAGCAGTACAGGCCAGGTTATGAACACTGAAGCTTTCTTT.